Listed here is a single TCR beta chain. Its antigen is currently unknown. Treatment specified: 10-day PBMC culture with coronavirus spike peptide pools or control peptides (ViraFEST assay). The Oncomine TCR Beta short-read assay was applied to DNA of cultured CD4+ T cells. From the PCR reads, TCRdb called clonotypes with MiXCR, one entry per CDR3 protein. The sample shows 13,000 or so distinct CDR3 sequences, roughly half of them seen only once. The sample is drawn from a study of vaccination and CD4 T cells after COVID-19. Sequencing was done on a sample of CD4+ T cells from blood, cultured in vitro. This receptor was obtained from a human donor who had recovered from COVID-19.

CDR3 residues: CAWSHRSMGEQYF. CDR3 sequence (DNA): TGTGCCTGGAGTCATCGCTCGATGGGGGAGCAGTACTTC. J is TRBJ2-7 and V is TRBV30; D not certain. The germline V gene encodes CDR1 GTSNPN and CDR2 SVGIG (reference sequence). The CDR3 spans 13 residues. Trimming cost V 2 bases and J 7 bases, with 15 bases left between them.